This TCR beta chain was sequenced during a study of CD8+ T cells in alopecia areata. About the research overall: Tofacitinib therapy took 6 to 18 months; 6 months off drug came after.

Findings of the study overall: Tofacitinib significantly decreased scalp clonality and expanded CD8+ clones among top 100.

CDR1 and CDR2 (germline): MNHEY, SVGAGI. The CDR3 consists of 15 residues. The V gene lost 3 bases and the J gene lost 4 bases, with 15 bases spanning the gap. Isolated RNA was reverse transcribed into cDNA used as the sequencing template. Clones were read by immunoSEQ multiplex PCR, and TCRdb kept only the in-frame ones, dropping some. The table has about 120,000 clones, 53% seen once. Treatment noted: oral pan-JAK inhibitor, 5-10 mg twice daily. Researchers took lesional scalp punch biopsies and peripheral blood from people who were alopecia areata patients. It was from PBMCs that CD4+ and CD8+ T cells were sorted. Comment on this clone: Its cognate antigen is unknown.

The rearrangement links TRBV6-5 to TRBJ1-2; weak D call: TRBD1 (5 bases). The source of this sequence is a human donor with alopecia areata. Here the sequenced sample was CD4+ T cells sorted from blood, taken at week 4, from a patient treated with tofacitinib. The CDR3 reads CASSYNPGTGYGYTF. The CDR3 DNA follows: TGTGCCAGCAGTTATAACCCCGGGACGGGCTATGGCTACACCTTC.